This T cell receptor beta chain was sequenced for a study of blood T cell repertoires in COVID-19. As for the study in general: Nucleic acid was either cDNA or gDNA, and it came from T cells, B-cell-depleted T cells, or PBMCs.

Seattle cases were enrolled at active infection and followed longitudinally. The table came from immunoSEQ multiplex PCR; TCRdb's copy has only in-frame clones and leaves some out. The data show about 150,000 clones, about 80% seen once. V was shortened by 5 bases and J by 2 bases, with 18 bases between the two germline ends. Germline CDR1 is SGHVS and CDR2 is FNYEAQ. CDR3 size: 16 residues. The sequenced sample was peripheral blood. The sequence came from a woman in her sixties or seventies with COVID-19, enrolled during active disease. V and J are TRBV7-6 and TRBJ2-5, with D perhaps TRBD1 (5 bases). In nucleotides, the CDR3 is TGTGCCAGCAGCCCGAGCTCTTTAGGGGCGCAAGAGACCCAGTACTTC. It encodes CASSPSSLGAQETQYF.